This T cell receptor (beta chain) came from a study of blood T cell repertoires in COVID-19. Clones were sequenced by immunoSEQ multiplex PCR, and TCRdb holds only the in-frame ones, with some missing. The table shows about 120,000 clones, with about 86% occurring only once. V was clipped by 3 bases and J by 0 bases; unmatched bases: 5. Germline assignment: CDR1 KGHSH and CDR2 LQKENI. The CDR3 spans 16 residues. V gene TRBV18 combines with J gene TRBJ2-7; 10 bases match TRBD2. The source material was peripheral blood. The clonotype comes from a woman in her 50s with acute or convalescent COVID-19. The CDR3 loop is CASSPIAGGPSYEQYF. CDR3 in DNA: TGTGCCAGCTCACCTATAGCGGGAGGACCCTCCTACGAGCAGTACTTC. Variable domain in full (rest from reference TRBV18 and TRBJ2-7): NAGVMQNPRHLVRRRGQEARLRCSPMKGHSHVYWYRQLPEEGLKFMVYLQKENIIDESGMPKERFSAEFPKEGPSILRIQQVVRGDSAAYFCASSPIAGGPSYEQYFGPGTRLTVT.